This T cell receptor (beta chain) emerged from a study of early T cells in non-severe SARS-CoV-2 infection. Germline values: CDR1 DFQATT, CDR2 SNEGSKA (reference sequence). V lost 5 bases, J lost 8 bases, and 16 bases stayed unmatched. The CDR3 contains 15 residues. Molecules of cDNA were individually given unique molecular identifiers that were attached to them. TCRdb ran MiXCR on the 5' RACE reads and lists one entry per CDR3 protein. The data show about 69,000 distinct CDR3 sequences, with roughly 9.5% seen just once and 4.5% to 6.5% held by the top ten. This clonotype appeared many times. The rearrangement joins TRBV20-1 to TRBJ1-1, with 8 bases aligning to TRBD1. The sample consisted of whole blood. The origin of this receptor is an adult who was a healthcare worker with PCR-confirmed SARS-CoV-2 infection or an uninfected control (not recorded which). CDR3 in DNA: TGCAGTGCTTTTACCCCCGCAGGGGGCGCGGGAGAAGCTTTCTTT. Protein sequence: CSAFTPAGGAGEAFF.